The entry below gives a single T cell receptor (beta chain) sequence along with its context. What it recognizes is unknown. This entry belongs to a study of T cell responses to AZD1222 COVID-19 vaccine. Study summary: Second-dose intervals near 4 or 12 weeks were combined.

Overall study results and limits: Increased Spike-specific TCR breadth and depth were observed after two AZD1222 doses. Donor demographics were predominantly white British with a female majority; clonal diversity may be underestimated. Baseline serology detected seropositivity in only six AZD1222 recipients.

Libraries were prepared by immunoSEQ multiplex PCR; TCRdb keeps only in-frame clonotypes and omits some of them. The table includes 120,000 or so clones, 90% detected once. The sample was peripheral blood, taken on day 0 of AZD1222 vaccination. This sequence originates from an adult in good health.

The CDR3 loop reads CASSISTSQGAYEQYF. The CDR3 DNA sequence: TGTGCCAGTAGTATTTCGACTTCACAGGGGGCGTACGAGCAGTACTTC. The chain couples TRBV19 to TRBJ2-7, with 9 bases aligning to TRBD1. The J segment lost 4 bases and the V segment lost 3 bases, leaving 10 bases of the junction unmatched. The CDR3 consists of 16 residues. The germline V gene has CDR1 LNHDA and CDR2 SQIVND (reference sequence). Full variable domain (missing parts from reference TRBV19 and TRBJ2-7): DGGITQSPKYLFRKEGQNVTLSCEQNLNHDAMYWYRQDPGQGLRLIYYSQIVNDFQKGDIAEGYSVSREKKESFPLTVTSAQKNPTAFYLCASSISTSQGAYEQYFGPGTRLTVT.